This T cell receptor beta chain was obtained from a study of T cell repertoires in cytomegalovirus infection. Notes on the study in general: Carriers of CMV plus the relevant HLA were identified by cumulative public TCR beta family frequency.

This clonotype was counted many times. Antigen specificity is unknown. TCRdb reprocessed the reads via MiXCR and lists one record per CDR3 protein. This sample has approximately 320,000 distinct CDR3 sequences, with over 7.5% found just once. Unmatched junction bases numbered 6, after V lost 9 bases and J lost 0 bases. The CDR3 loop spans 14 amino acids. The clonotype originates from a human donor in good health (CMV status not recorded). Some clones in this sample may be carry-over from other donors' samples. Sequencing was done on a sample of PBMCs. The chain links TRBV12-3 or TRBV12-4 to TRBJ2-7; TRBD2 matches at 9 bases. The CDR3 DNA follows: TGTGCCAGTCGAAGCGGGGGGAGCTCCTACGAGCAGTACTTC. It yields the protein CASRSGGSSYEQYF.